The entry that follows covers one TCR beta chain sequence. What it binds is unknown. This entry is derived from a study of cytomegalovirus exposure and HLA in healthy donors. This CDR3 is built from 16 residues. The V gene lost 0 bases and the J gene lost 6 bases, with 17 bases spanning the gap. CDR1 and CDR2 (germline): GTSNPN, SVGIG (reference sequence). Study results and caveats: As immune exposure information, only CMV serostatus was available.

Vbeta (60) and Jbeta (13) primers were used in the PCR. TCRdb's copy holds only in-frame clones and misses some; the assay was immunoSEQ multiplex PCR. The sample features tens of thousands of clones, with approximately 15% in its top ten. The J gene is TRBJ2-2, the V gene TRBV30; D might be TRBD1 (6 bases). This TCR came from a man over 45 in good health and CMV-seropositive. The sequenced sample was PBMCs. CDR3 protein: CAWSVQGRGFAGELFF. The CDR3 DNA follows: TGTGCCTGGAGTGTACAGGGCAGGGGTTTCGCCGGGGAGCTGTTTTTT.